These 32 T cell receptor beta chains share one sample of origin, sequenced in a study of CD8+CD57+ T cells in acquired aplastic anemia (dated by TCRdb to the late 2010s). Data came from an Illumina HiSeq 2000. TCR beta VDJ combination and CDR3 sequence profiling used genomic DNA as the template. The public reads were run again by TCRdb, first through fastp at Q25 and then through MiXCR, and only productive beta chains were kept. Each CDR3 protein gets just one entry, which takes the most common genes and DNA from the rows behind it. In this sample the table shows 180,000 or so distinct CDR3 sequences, more than 60% of which occur a single time. The top ten constitute about 42% of the sample. Expansion of CD8+CD57+ cells had been shown by flow cytometry in the patients chosen for sequencing. Sequencing was done on a sample of sorted CD4+, CD8+, or CD8+CD57+ T cells (not recorded which) from PBMCs. The receptors originated from a human donor with aplastic anemia.

The chain carries TRBV7-9 and TRBJ2-5, with 13 positions matching TRBD2. Losses at the gene ends were 5 bases for V and 2 bases for J; bases not matched to a gene: 8. This CDR3 is 17 amino acids long. The germline V gene has CDR1 SEHNR and CDR2 FQNEAQ (reference sequence). Here the CDR3 reads CASSEGLAGDLQETQYF. The CDR3 DNA follows: TGTGCCAGCAGCGAAGGACTAGCGGGGGACCTTCAAGAGACCCAGTACTTC.

V gene TRBV9 combines with J gene TRBJ2-7; D possibly uses TRBD1 or TRBD2 (6 bases each). The CDR3 sequence is 16 residues long. In germline, CDR1 is SGDLS, CDR2 YYNGEE. The CDR3 protein is CVSSPSAKGGPYEQYF. In nucleotides, the CDR3 is TGTGTCAGTAGCCCGTCGGCCAAGGGGGGACCCTACGAGCAGTACTTC.

This sequence joins TRBV7-3 and TRBJ2-2, with D unresolved. Germline CDR1 is SGHTA and CDR2 is FQGTGA. The V and J ends lost 5 bases and 0 bases respectively, with 16 bases between them. There are 17 residues in the CDR3. In DNA, the CDR3 is TGTGCCAGCAGCCCCGTGGGGTCCGCGACGAACACCGGGGAGCTGTTTTTT. Amino acid sequence: CASSPVGSATNTGELFF.

This clonotype was found once. This chain uses TRBV29-1 with TRBJ1-1; D possibly corresponds to TRBD1 (6 bases). Looked up from germline, CDR1 is SQVTM and CDR2 is ANQGSEA. The CDR3 sequence is 14 residues long. Trimming removed 1 base from V and 4 bases from J, with 13 bases in between. CDR3 nucleotides: TGCAGCGTTGAAGTTAGTGGAGGGGGCACTGAAGCTTTCTTT. Protein product: CSVEVSGGGTEAFF.

Only a few counts were recorded for this clonotype. The J gene is TRBJ2-7, the V gene TRBV7-2; maybe TRBD1 (6 bases). V lost 4 bases to trimming and J lost 0 bases, with 13 bases between them. There are 15 residues in the CDR3. The germline gives CDR1 SGHTA, CDR2 FQGNSA. CDR3 sequence (DNA): TGTGCCAGCAGCTCACAGGGCGCTGGCTCCTACGAGCAGTACTTC. Protein sequence: CASSSQGAGSYEQYF. The full variable domain, in which reference TRBV7-2 and TRBJ2-7 provide the parts outside the CDR3, is GAGVSQSPSNKVTEKGKDVELRCDPISGHTALYWYRQSLGQGLEFLIYFQGNSAPDKSGLPSDRFSAERTGGSVSTLTIQRTQQEDSAVYLCASSSQGAGSYEQYFGPGTRLTVT.

The rearrangement links TRBV5-1 to TRBJ2-2, with 7 bases aligning to TRBD2. CDR3 size: 13 residues. The germline V gene encodes CDR1 SGHRS and CDR2 YFSETQ. The V segment lost 2 bases and the J segment 6 bases; nucleotides outside the gene matches: 1. The CDR3 here is CASSFAGAGELFF. CDR3 DNA: TGCGCCAGCAGCTTTGCGGGGGCCGGGGAGCTGTTTTTT.

This clonotype was observed a handful of times. This chain uses TRBV5-1 with TRBJ2-7; 9 positions agree with TRBD1. Germline CDR1 SGHRS, CDR2 YFSETQ. The CDR3 spans 14 residues. The ends lost 1 base at V and 2 bases at J; junction bases unmatched: 1. The DNA for the CDR3 is TGCGCCAGCAGCTTGACAGGGGGCCCCTACGAGCAGTACTTC. Residues: CASSLTGGPYEQYF.

This chain joins TRBV20-1 and TRBJ1-1; D uncertain. Trimming pared 3 bases from V and 0 bases from J, leaving 8 bases between. CDR3 size: 13 residues. Germline CDR1 DFQATT, CDR2 SNEGSKA (reference sequence). The CDR3 region is CSARTPMNTEAFF. DNA for the CDR3: TGCAGTGCTAGGACACCTATGAACACTGAAGCTTTCTTT.

Of note for this clonotype: Relative to the germline gene, one junction end is altered; a read error may explain this. This chain links TRBV7-9 with TRBJ2-1, with TRBD2 matching 11 bases. The CDR3 totals 14 residues. Germline loops: CDR1 SEHNR, CDR2 FQNEAQ (reference sequence). In DNA form, the CDR3 reads TGTGCCAGCACCTTAGCGGGAGGGAGAGATGAGCAGTTCTTC. It codes for CASTLAGGRDEQFF.

CDR3 nucleotides: TGCAGTGCTAGCCCCCCCCAGAACACCGGGGAGCTGTTTTTT. It encodes CSASPPQNTGELFF. The chain recombines TRBV20-1 with TRBJ2-2; no clear D gene. V shed 3 bases and J shed 1 base, with 9 bases lying between them. The CDR3 loop spans 14 amino acids. Germline CDR1 DFQATT, CDR2 SNEGSKA (reference sequence).

The chain recombines TRBV5-1 with TRBJ2-7; D is unresolved. The V end was cut by 0 bases, the J end by 2 bases, with 15 bases between. In germline, CDR1 is SGHRS, CDR2 YFSETQ. This CDR3 is built from 16 residues. CDR3 DNA sequence: TGCGCCAGCAGCTTGGAAGGCGACGTACGCCCCTACGAGCAGTACTTC. Translated, it gives CASSLEGDVRPYEQYF.

The chain links TRBV20-1 to TRBJ2-1; TRBD1 aligns across 9 bases. In germline, CDR1 is DFQATT, CDR2 SNEGSKA (reference sequence). Trimming cost V 4 bases and J 6 bases; bases outside gene matches: 1. This CDR3 comprises 12 residues. CDR3 sequence reads: CSATTGGNEQFF. DNA for the CDR3: TGCAGTGCTACGACAGGGGGCAATGAGCAGTTCTTC.

This clonotype showed up just once. The chain recombines TRBV9 with TRBJ1-1; D is uncertain. Trimming cost V 0 bases and J 5 bases, with 17 bases left between them. This CDR3 is built from 16 residues. The germline gives CDR1 SGDLS, CDR2 YYNGEE. CDR3 in amino acids: CASSVDGEWMGTEAFF. As DNA, the CDR3 is TGTGCCAGCAGCGTAGACGGGGAATGGATGGGAACTGAAGCTTTCTTT.

The chain combines TRBV2 with TRBJ2-7, with 7 bases lining up with TRBD1. In germline, CDR1 is SNHLY, CDR2 FYNNEI. J gave up 3 bases and V 6 bases, and 11 bases lay outside the gene matches. This CDR3 has 15 amino acids. This CDR3 is CASSLRGQINYEQYF. The DNA of the CDR3 is TGTGCCAGCAGCCTGAGGGGACAGATAAACTACGAGCAGTACTTC.

The chain combines TRBV20-1 with TRBJ1-1; D uncertain. This CDR3 is built from 13 residues. V lost 6 bases and J lost 2, with 13 bases in between. Germline-derived CDR1 and CDR2 are DFQATT and SNEGSKA (reference sequence). The CDR3 coding sequence is TGCAGTGCCAAGGAACAGATCAACACTGAAGCTTTCTTT. This translates into CSAKEQINTEAFF.

V usage is TRBV20-1 and J usage is TRBJ2-5, with D perhaps assigned TRBD1 or TRBD2 (5 bases each). V was cut by 7 bases and J by 6 bases, with 9 bases left in between. The CDR3 is made up of 10 amino acids. Germline V gene data show CDR1 as DFQATT and CDR2 as SNEGSKA (reference sequence). DNA for the CDR3: TGCAGTGTGCCGGGACAGACCCAGTACTTC. The encoded protein is CSVPGQTQYF.

The rearrangement uses TRBV10-3 and TRBJ1-6; 7 nucleotides line up with TRBD1. The CDR3 has 16 residues. V lost 5 bases, J lost 13 bases, and 17 bases stayed unmatched. Germline loops: CDR1 ENHRY, CDR2 SYGVKD. In DNA, the CDR3 is TGTGCCATCAGTCAGGGGACAGCGAGGGGCAATCAGCCCCTCCACTTT. Translating it yields CAISQGTARGNQPLHF.

This clonotype came up a few times. V and J are TRBV20-1 and TRBJ2-1, with 10 bases matching TRBD1. This CDR3 has 18 residues. The germline V gene encodes CDR1 DFQATT and CDR2 SNEGSKA (reference sequence). Trimming took 5 bases from V and 1 from J; bases not matched to a gene: 14. CDR3 in DNA: TGCAGTGCTTCTACTACGACAGGGGGCATTAGGTCCTACAATGAGCAGTTCTTC. It codes for CSASTTTGGIRSYNEQFF.

The chain carries TRBV9 and TRBJ1-2; D might be TRBD1 (5 bases). Trimming removed 3 bases from V and 4 bases from J, with 13 bases in between. The CDR3 is made up of 14 amino acids. Germline CDR1 and CDR2: SGDLS and YYNGEE. The DNA of the CDR3 is TGTGCCAGCAGCGCCGTTGGGGCAGCCTATGGCTACACCTTC. It yields the protein CASSAVGAAYGYTF.

This sequence joins TRBV24-1 and TRBJ2-1; 9 nucleotides align to TRBD2. V trimming: 2 bases; J trimming: 7 bases; junction bases outside the gene matches: 5. Germline CDR1 and CDR2: KGHDR and SFDVKD. The CDR3 has 15 amino acids. The CDR3 DNA is TGTGCCACCAGTGATTCGGCGGGAGGGCAGAATGAGCAGTTCTTC. As protein: CATSDSAGGQNEQFF.

This sequence joins TRBV19 and TRBJ2-7; D remains unclear. Trimming removed 8 bases at V and 6 bases at J, with 17 bases between. The CDR3 length is 13 residues. CDR1 and CDR2 (germline): LNHDA, SQIVND (reference sequence). CDR3: CASRESWLSEQYF. The CDR3 DNA reads TGTGCCAGTCGCGAGTCCTGGCTTTCCGAGCAGTACTTC.

This clonotype was counted many times. The genes are TRBV9 and TRBJ2-3; possibly TRBD2 for D (6 bases). There are 14 residues in the CDR3. Deletions cut 3 bases from V and 2 bases from J, with 10 bases between. From germline, CDR1 is SGDLS and CDR2 YYNGEE. This CDR3 is CASSGGTFTDTQYF. CDR3 in DNA: TGTGCCAGCAGCGGCGGGACCTTCACAGATACGCAGTATTTT.

The rearrangement links TRBV20-1 to TRBJ2-2, with unresolved D. Trimming took 5 bases from V and 5 from J, leaving 12 bases between them. Germline CDR1 DFQATT, CDR2 SNEGSKA (reference sequence). The CDR3 extends over 13 amino acids. In nucleotides, the CDR3 is TGCAGTGCTCCCAGAGACGGGACCGGGGAGCTGTTTTTT. It codes for CSAPRDGTGELFF.

This rearrangement joins TRBV19 to TRBJ1-4; no definite D call. Germline loops: CDR1 LNHDA, CDR2 SQIVND (reference sequence). V was clipped by 10 bases and J by 3 bases, with 18 bases between them. The CDR3 length is 15 residues. The CDR3 region is CATRREGGPNEKLFF. The CDR3 coding sequence is TGTGCCACCCGGAGGGAGGGTGGGCCTAATGAAAAACTGTTTTTT.

The V gene is TRBV10-3, the J gene TRBJ2-7; D uncertain. This CDR3 is built from 13 residues. Trimming cost V 3 bases and J 0 bases, with 6 bases left between them. Germline V lookup: CDR1 ENHRY, CDR2 SYGVKD. CDR3 in amino acids: CAISESPSYEQYF. CDR3 DNA: TGTGCCATCAGTGAAAGTCCCTCCTACGAGCAGTACTTC.

This clonotype has at least ten counts. The V gene is TRBV5-1, the J gene TRBJ1-2, with 12 nucleotides matching TRBD1. Germline V gene sequence: CDR1 SGHRS, CDR2 YFSETQ. V shed 2 bases, J shed 6 bases, and the junction held 5 bases outside the gene matches. The CDR3 is 15 residues long. The chain's CDR3 is CASSFDGTGGDGYTF. DNA of the CDR3: TGCGCCAGCAGCTTTGACGGGACAGGGGGCGATGGCTACACCTTC.

The CDR3 coding sequence is TGTGCCAGCAGGGGGGGGGAGGACTACACTGAAGCTTTCTTT. It is translated as CASRGGEDYTEAFF. This chain uses TRBV6-1 with TRBJ1-1, with D maybe TRBD1 (5 bases). The CDR3 has 14 amino acids. Deletions cut 6 bases from V and 3 bases from J, with 14 bases between. CDR1 is MNHNS and CDR2 is SASEGT in the germline V gene.

This clonotype was counted only a few times. The chain has TRBV2 and TRBJ1-6; weak D call: TRBD1 (5 bases). Germline values: CDR1 SNHLY, CDR2 FYNNEI. This CDR3 has 14 amino acids. V was trimmed by 9 bases and J by 6 bases, leaving 15 bases between them. Here the CDR3 DNA reads TGTGCCAGTCGCTGGTCAGGGCTTAATTCACCCCTCCACTTT. Its translation is CASRWSGLNSPLHF.

This rearrangement joins TRBV2 to TRBJ1-6; 9 positions agree with TRBD1. The CDR3 extends over 17 amino acids. Germline CDR1 SNHLY, CDR2 FYNNEI. Germline trimming cut 6 bases from V and 7 bases from J; bases unmatched to any gene: 13. The CDR3 nucleotides read TGTGCCAGCAGATCGTACAGGGGGCGCAGGGGGAATTCACCCCTCCACTTT. It encodes CASRSYRGRRGNSPLHF.

This clonotype was seen ten or more times. The V call is TRBV12-3 or TRBV12-4, the J call TRBJ1-5; weak D call: TRBD1 (5 bases). CDR3 length: 18 amino acids. V was clipped by 3 bases and J by 0 bases, with 18 bases between them. As DNA, the CDR3 is TGTGCCAGCAGTTTTAGTTTCCGGGACGTCAATAGCAATCAGCCCCAGCATTTT. It codes for CASSFSFRDVNSNQPQHF.

This chain joins TRBV20-1 and TRBJ2-2; D call uncertain. Germline V gene data show CDR1 as DFQATT and CDR2 as SNEGSKA (reference sequence). V was pared by 6 bases and J by 0 bases, with 8 bases between. The CDR3 loop spans 13 amino acids. This CDR3 is CSAPASNTGELFF. CDR3 sequence (DNA): TGCAGTGCCCCGGCTTCGAACACCGGGGAGCTGTTTTTT.

The chain uses TRBV5-1 and TRBJ2-3; 7 nucleotides agree with TRBD1. Germline-derived CDR1 and CDR2 are SGHRS and YFSETQ. The V segment lost 5 bases and the J segment 3 bases; nucleotides outside the gene matches: 6. The length of the CDR3 is 14 residues. The CDR3 DNA reads as TGCGCCAGCAGGAGGGGCAGGGGGACAGATACGCAGTATTTT. Protein product: CASRRGRGTDTQYF.